The 19 T cell receptor beta chains listed next were all sequenced from one sample in a study of CXCR3-negative and CXCR3-positive naive CD8 T cells. Libraries of TRB cDNA were made by 5' RACE and carried UMIs. Following a re-call of the 5' RACE reads, TCRdb has one entry per CDR3 protein and lacks DNA. This repertoire includes around 52,000 distinct CDR3 sequences. Sequencing input: memory CD8+ T cells from blood. The receptors here all came from a human donor in good health. Some clones in this sample may be carry-over from other donors' samples.

V gene TRBV7-7 combines with J gene TRBJ2-3; TCRdb designates TRBD1, a call that cannot be tested without DNA. From germline, CDR1 is SSHAT and CDR2 FNYEAQ (reference sequence). The CDR3 spans 15 residues. The CDR3 sequence is CASSPGQGAADTQYF.

This chain uses TRBV29-1 with TRBJ1-2; TCRdb lists TRBD1, though no DNA is available to test this call. Germline V gene data show CDR1 as SQVTM and CDR2 as ANQGSEA. The CDR3 is 14 amino acids. The CDR3 loop is CSVARPPGHYGYTF.

The chain employs TRBV6-2 or TRBV6-3 and TRBJ2-7. The length of the CDR3 is 12 residues. Per the germline V gene, CDR1 is MNHEY and CDR2 is SVGEGT. CDR3: CASSLIGYEQYF.

The rearrangement uses TRBV29-1 and TRBJ1-2. This CDR3 spans 12 amino acids. Germline V gives CDR1 SQVTM, CDR2 ANQGSEA. The CDR3 here is CSVVLPYYGYTF.

The CDR3 here is CASSHPIPGIDSPLHF. The chain joins TRBV4-2 to TRBJ1-6; TCRdb's D call, TRBD1, is unchecked because there is no DNA. This CDR3 has 16 residues. The V gene's germline CDR1 is LGHNA and CDR2 YNFKEQ.

This chain connects TRBV4-1 to TRBJ1-1; TCRdb's assignment of TRBD1 cannot be checked, as there is no DNA. There are 17 residues in the CDR3. Germline V gives CDR1 MGHRA, CDR2 YSYEKL. CDR3: CASSQDPGTGGFTEAFF.

The J gene is TRBJ2-1, the V gene TRBV14; TCRdb's assignment of TRBD2 cannot be checked, as there is no DNA. Germline V lookup: CDR1 SGHDN, CDR2 FVKESK. CDR3 length equals 12 residues. CDR3: CASSQRRDEQFF.

This chain uses TRBV7-6 with TRBJ2-7. The CDR3 is 13 residues long. The germline V gene has CDR1 SGHVS and CDR2 FNYEAQ. CDR3 sequence: CASSLDQTYEQYF.

The CDR3 spells CASSLNGQGSNEQFF. The rearrangement joins TRBV12-3 or TRBV12-4 to TRBJ2-1; TCRdb picks TRBD1, but there is no DNA to check that call. The CDR3 length is 15 residues.

This sequence joins TRBV12-3 or TRBV12-4 and TRBJ2-3; TCRdb proposes TRBD1, but this gene call is untestable without DNA. The CDR3 has 14 amino acids. CDR3 sequence: CASSSPRETDTQYF.

The rearrangement links TRBV29-1 to TRBJ1-1. The CDR3 loop spans 14 amino acids. Germline CDR1 SQVTM, CDR2 ANQGSEA. The chain's CDR3 is CSVAGTAVGTEAFF.

The chain carries TRBV6-5 and TRBJ1-2; TCRdb's D gene call, TRBD1, goes unchecked for lack of DNA. The germline V gene encodes CDR1 MNHEY and CDR2 SVGAGI. The CDR3 spans 18 residues. CDR3 sequence: CASSYSTGTPHFRYGYTF.

The chain is built from TRBV19 and TRBJ2-1; the TRBD1 assignment by TCRdb is unverifiable without DNA. This CDR3 has 15 residues. Germline V gene lookup returns CDR1 LNHDA and CDR2 SQIVND (reference sequence). The CDR3 region is CASSPDIGGYNEQFF.

V gene TRBV5-1 combines with J gene TRBJ1-2. The CDR3 is made up of 14 amino acids. In germline, CDR1 is SGHRS, CDR2 YFSETQ. This CDR3 is CASSPAGANYGYTF. The complete variable domain, with remaining parts taken from reference TRBV5-1 and TRBJ1-2, reads KAGVTQTPRYLIKTRGQQVTLSCSPISGHRSVSWYQQTPGQGLQFLFEYFSETQRNKGNFPGRFSGRQFSNSRSEMNVSTLELGDSALYLCASSPAGANYGYTFGSGTRLTVV.

The genes are TRBV6-5 and TRBJ2-4. This CDR3 comprises 15 residues. The germline V gene encodes CDR1 MNHEY and CDR2 SVGAGI. CDR3 sequence reads: CASSSGLGTKNIQYF.

The chain uses TRBV20-1 and TRBJ2-7; TCRdb lists TRBD2, though no DNA is available to test this call. This CDR3 has 18 residues. Looked up from germline, CDR1 is DFQATT and CDR2 is SNEGSKA (reference sequence). The CDR3 spells CSASRLAGALISSYEQYF.

The chain has TRBV12-3 or TRBV12-4 and TRBJ2-3. The CDR3 runs 12 residues. This CDR3 is CASTRSTDTQYF.

The V and J genes are TRBV12-3 or TRBV12-4 and TRBJ2-1; TCRdb reports TRBD2, a call that lacks DNA to check it against. This CDR3 region has 14 residues. This chain's CDR3 is CASSLIAGDNEQFF.

J is TRBJ2-7 and V is TRBV12-3 or TRBV12-4; no DNA is available, so the TRBD2 call from TCRdb remains unchecked. The CDR3 runs to 13 residues. CDR3 sequence reads: CASSFGGYNEQYF.